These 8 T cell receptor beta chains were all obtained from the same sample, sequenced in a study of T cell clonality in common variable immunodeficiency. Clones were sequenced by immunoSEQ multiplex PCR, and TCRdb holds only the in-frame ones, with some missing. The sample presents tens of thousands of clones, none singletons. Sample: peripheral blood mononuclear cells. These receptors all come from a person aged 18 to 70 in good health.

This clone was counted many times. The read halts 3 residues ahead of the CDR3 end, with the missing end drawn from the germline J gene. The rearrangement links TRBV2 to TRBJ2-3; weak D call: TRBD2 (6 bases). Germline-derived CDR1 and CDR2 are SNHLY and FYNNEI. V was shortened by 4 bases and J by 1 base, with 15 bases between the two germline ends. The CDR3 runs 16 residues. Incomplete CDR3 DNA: TGTGCCAGCAGTGGCAAACCGGGACTGCGCACAGATACG. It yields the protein CASSGKPGLRTDT. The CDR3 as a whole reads CASSGKPGLRTDTQYF.

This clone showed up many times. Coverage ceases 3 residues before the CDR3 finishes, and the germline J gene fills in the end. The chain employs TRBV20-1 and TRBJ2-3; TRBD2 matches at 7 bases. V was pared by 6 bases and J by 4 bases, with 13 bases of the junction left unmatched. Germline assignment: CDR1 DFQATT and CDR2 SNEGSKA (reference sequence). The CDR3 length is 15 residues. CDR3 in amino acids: CSAVPAGDPPDTQYF. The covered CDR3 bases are TGCAGTGCCGTCCCGGCGGGAGACCCGCCAGATACG.

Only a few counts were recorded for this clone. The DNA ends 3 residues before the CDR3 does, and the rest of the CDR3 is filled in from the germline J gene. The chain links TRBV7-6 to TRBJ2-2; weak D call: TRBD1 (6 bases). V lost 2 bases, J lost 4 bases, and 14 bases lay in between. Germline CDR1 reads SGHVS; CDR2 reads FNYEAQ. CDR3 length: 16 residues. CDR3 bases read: TGTGCCAGCAGCTTACGGACAGCGGCGGCCACCGGGGAG. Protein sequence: CASSLRTAAATGE. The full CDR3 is CASSLRTAAATGELFF.

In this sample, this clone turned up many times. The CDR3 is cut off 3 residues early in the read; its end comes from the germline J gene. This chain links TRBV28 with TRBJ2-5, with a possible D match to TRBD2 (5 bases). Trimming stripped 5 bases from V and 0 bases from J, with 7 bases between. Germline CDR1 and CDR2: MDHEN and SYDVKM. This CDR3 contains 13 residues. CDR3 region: CASSQDYQETQYF. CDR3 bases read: TGTGCCAGCAGTCAGGACTACCAAGAGACC.

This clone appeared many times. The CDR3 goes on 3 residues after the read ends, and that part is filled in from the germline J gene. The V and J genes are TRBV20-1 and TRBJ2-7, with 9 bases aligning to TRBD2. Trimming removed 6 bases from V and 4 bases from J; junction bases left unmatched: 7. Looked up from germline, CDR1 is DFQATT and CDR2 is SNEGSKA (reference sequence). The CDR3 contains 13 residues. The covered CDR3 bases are TGCAGTGCCGGCGGCGGGAGGGCTTACGAG. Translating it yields CSAGGGRAYE. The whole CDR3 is CSAGGGRAYEQYF.

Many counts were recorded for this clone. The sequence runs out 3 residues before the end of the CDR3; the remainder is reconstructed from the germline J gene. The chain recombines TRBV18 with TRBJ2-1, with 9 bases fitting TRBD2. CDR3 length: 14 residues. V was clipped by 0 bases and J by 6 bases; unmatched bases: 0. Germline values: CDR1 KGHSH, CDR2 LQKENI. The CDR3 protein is CASSPPGLANEQFF. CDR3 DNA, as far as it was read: TGTGCCAGCTCACCACCGGGACTAGCCAATGAG.

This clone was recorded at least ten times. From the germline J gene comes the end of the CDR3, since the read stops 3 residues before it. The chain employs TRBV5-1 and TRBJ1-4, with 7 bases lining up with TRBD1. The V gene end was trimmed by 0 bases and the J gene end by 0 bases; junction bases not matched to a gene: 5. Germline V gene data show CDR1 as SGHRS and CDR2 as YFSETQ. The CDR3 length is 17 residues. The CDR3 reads CASSLASGTATNEKLFF. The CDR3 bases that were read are TGCGCCAGCAGCTTGGCCTCAGGGACAGCAACTAATGAAAAA.

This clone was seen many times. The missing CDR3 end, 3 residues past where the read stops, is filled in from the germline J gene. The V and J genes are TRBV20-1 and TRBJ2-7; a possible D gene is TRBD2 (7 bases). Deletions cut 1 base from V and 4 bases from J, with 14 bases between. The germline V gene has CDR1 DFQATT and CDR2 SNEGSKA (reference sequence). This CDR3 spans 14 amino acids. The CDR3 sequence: CSARGTAGHYEQYF. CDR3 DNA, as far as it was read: TGCAGTGCTAGAGGGACAGCGGGGCATTACGAG.